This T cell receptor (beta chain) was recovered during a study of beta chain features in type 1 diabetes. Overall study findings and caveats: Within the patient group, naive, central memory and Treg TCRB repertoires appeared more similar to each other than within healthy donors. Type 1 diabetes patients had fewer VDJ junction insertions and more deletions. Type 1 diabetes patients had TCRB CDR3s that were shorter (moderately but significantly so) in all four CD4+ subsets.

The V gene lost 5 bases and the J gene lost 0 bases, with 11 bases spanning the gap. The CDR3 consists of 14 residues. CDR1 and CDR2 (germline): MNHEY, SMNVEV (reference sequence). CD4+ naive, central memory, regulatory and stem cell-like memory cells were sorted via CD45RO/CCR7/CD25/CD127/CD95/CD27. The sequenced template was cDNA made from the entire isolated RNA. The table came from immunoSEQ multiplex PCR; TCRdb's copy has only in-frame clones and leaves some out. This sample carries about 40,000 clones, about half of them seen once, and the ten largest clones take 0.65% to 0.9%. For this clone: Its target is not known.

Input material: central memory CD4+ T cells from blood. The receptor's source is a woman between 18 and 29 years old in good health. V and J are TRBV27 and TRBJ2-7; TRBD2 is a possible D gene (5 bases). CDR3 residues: CASSEERSSYEQYF. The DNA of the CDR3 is TGTGCCAGCAGTGAAGAGCGGTCCTCCTACGAGCAGTACTTC.